This note documents a single T cell receptor beta chain sequence. Its antigen is currently unknown. The study ran its PCR with 60 Vbeta and 13 Jbeta primers. Assay used: immunoSEQ multiplex PCR; TCRdb lists only in-frame clones, some missing. Of about 180,000 clones listed, 77% are singletons. These data come from a study of cytomegalovirus exposure and HLA in healthy donors. Points from the study as a whole: Later analysis associated a missense DCLRE1C variant with TCR beta V- and J-gene trimming. The study listed roughly 160 cytomegalovirus-associated TCR beta chains. The likely origin of a cluster of highly shared sequence variants was a sequencing artifact. Rarity characterized most TCR sequences, yet some public TCRs appeared in many donors.

Germline assignment: CDR1 SGHTA and CDR2 FQGTGA. The V end lost 4 bases, the J end lost 3 bases, and 9 bases lay between the germline ends. The CDR3 runs 13 residues. The sequence came from a man between 18 and 35 years old in good health and CMV-seronegative. The chain carries TRBV7-3 and TRBJ1-1; D call uncertain. Sequenced material: PBMCs. CDR3 sequence: CASSYDTYTEAFF. CDR3 bases: TGTGCCAGCAGCTACGACACCTACACTGAAGCTTTCTTT.